The 22 T cell receptor beta chains below were found in one sample sequenced in a study of T cell changes during pregnancy in multiple sclerosis. Data came from immunoSEQ multiplex PCR; TCRdb stores just in-frame clones and leaves some out. The data show tens of thousands of clones, with about 88% seen just once and approximately 0.64% held by the top ten. The source was CD4+ T cells from peripheral blood mononuclear cells, collected in the first trimester of pregnancy. The receptors here all came from a female donor with multiple sclerosis, enrolled in a pregnancy study.

This chain connects TRBV7-9 to TRBJ1-1; D possibly corresponds to TRBD1 (6 bases). V was cut by 2 bases and J by 2 bases, with 12 bases left in between. The germline V gene encodes CDR1 SEHNR and CDR2 FQNEAQ (reference sequence). The CDR3 sequence is 15 residues long. For the CDR3, the DNA is TGTGCCAGCAGCTTACCGGGGGGCTTAAACACTGAAGCTTTCTTT. Translated: CASSLPGGLNTEAFF.

The rearrangement links TRBV5-1 to TRBJ2-5, with 10 bases matching TRBD2. Germline V gene lookup returns CDR1 SGHRS and CDR2 YFSETQ. J was trimmed by 1 base and V by 3 bases; bases with no gene match: 6. CDR3 length: 16 amino acids. CDR3 sequence reads: CASSSTSGTLQETQYF. CDR3 bases: TGCGCCAGCAGCTCCACTAGCGGGACACTCCAAGAGACCCAGTACTTC.

V gene TRBV29-1 combines with J gene TRBJ1-2; D is unclear. The CDR3 spans 11 residues. V was cut by 3 bases and J by 4 bases, with 6 bases left in between. CDR1 is SQVTM and CDR2 is ANQGSEA in the germline V gene. CDR3 nucleotides: TGCAGCGTTGATCCGAGCTATGGCTACACCTTC. Translating gives CSVDPSYGYTF.

The chain couples TRBV30 to TRBJ2-1; possible D gene TRBD1, 5 bases. The CDR3 runs 11 residues. V was trimmed by 5 bases and J by 11 bases, leaving 13 bases between them. Germline loops: CDR1 GTSNPN, CDR2 SVGIG (reference sequence). The CDR3: CAWGTRTKQFF. Written as DNA, the CDR3 is TGTGCCTGGGGCACCAGGACAAAGCAGTTCTTC.

This clone was counted between two and nine times. The CDR3 reads CASSRDRVNTEAFF. As DNA, the CDR3 is TGTGCCAGCAGTAGGGACAGGGTGAACACTGAAGCTTTCTTT. The V and J genes are TRBV6-5 and TRBJ1-1; 9 bases align to TRBD1. The CDR3 totals 14 residues. From germline, CDR1 is MNHEY and CDR2 SVGAGI. V trimming: 5 bases; J trimming: 0 bases; junction bases outside the gene matches: 1.

The chain is built from TRBV4-2 and TRBJ1-1, with 7 bases aligning to TRBD1. This CDR3 spans 17 amino acids. V lost 3 bases to trimming and J lost 5 bases; unmatched junction nucleotides: 15. CDR1 and CDR2 from the germline V gene are LGHNA and YNFKEQ. CDR3 sequence reads: CASSQGLPGQRSTEAFF. DNA of the CDR3: TGTGCCAGCAGCCAGGGCCTTCCGGGACAGAGGAGTACTGAAGCTTTCTTT.

The gene calls are TRBV5-1 and TRBJ2-3, with D maybe TRBD1 (5 bases). This CDR3 region has 14 residues. The germline V gene has CDR1 SGHRS and CDR2 YFSETQ. V lost 4 bases and J 0 bases, leaving 9 bases between the germline ends. The CDR3, as DNA: TGCGCCAGCAGCGACGGACACAGCACAGATACGCAGTATTTT. Its protein product is CASSDGHSTDTQYF.

The rearrangement joins TRBV7-2 to TRBJ2-1; 12 bases fit TRBD2. The CDR3 is 16 amino acids. V dropped 7 bases and J dropped 6; count of bases not matched to a gene: 10. In germline, CDR1 is SGHTA, CDR2 FQGNSA. As DNA, the CDR3 is TGTGCCAGCACCAGACTAGCGGGAGTGTCGCGCAATGAGCAGTTCTTC. This sequence encodes CASTRLAGVSRNEQFF.

This clone was counted a single time. The rearrangement joins TRBV6-1 to TRBJ2-7, with D uncertain. Per germline, CDR1 MNHNS and CDR2 SASEGT. This CDR3 has 11 amino acids. The V and J ends lost 3 bases and 9 bases respectively, with 9 bases between them. This CDR3 is CASSDRNRQYF. The CDR3 DNA is TGTGCCAGCAGTGATCGTAACAGGCAGTACTTC.

The chain couples TRBV2 to TRBJ2-5; 7 nucleotides agree with TRBD2. The ends lost 5 bases at V and 3 bases at J; junction bases unmatched: 15. The CDR3 runs to 17 residues. CDR1 and CDR2 (germline): SNHLY, FYNNEI. The CDR3 DNA reads TGTGCCAGCAGTCGAATCGGTTCCGGGAGGACGAAAGAGACCCAGTACTTC. Translated: CASSRIGSGRTKETQYF.

The chain employs TRBV15 and TRBJ1-2; 7 bases align to TRBD1. Germline CDR1 and CDR2: LNHNV and YYDKDF (reference sequence). This CDR3 region has 14 residues. Losses at the gene ends were 4 bases for V and 7 bases for J; bases not matched to a gene: 9. CDR3 nucleotide sequence: TGTGCCACCAGCATAAGGACGACAGGGTCTGGCTACACCTTC. Amino acid sequence: CATSIRTTGSGYTF.

The V call is TRBV7-2, the J call TRBJ2-7, with 8 bases matching TRBD2. There are 15 residues in the CDR3. In germline, CDR1 is SGHTA, CDR2 FQGNSA. The trim removed 1 base at V and 0 bases at J, leaving 2 bases unmatched. CDR3 region: CASSLGGGSSYEQYF. The CDR3 DNA sequence: TGTGCCAGCAGCTTAGGCGGGGGGAGCTCCTACGAGCAGTACTTC.

This chain uses TRBV2 with TRBJ2-2; 13 bases line up with TRBD2. The CDR3 is 16 residues long. CDR1 is SNHLY, CDR2 FYNNEI, per germline. With 2 bases clipped from V and 6 bases from J, the junction kept 3 bases outside the gene matches. CDR3 DNA: TGTGCCAGCAGTGAAACTAGCGGGAGGGCCTCCGGGGAGCTGTTTTTT. Protein: CASSETSGRASGELFF.

The V and J genes are TRBV7-9 and TRBJ2-7, with a weak D call TRBD2 (5 bases). The germline V and J ends were trimmed by 3 bases and 6 bases, with 15 bases remaining between them. This CDR3 has 14 amino acids. CDR1 is SEHNR, CDR2 FQNEAQ, per germline (reference sequence). The DNA of the CDR3 is TGTGCCAGCAGCTTTTCGGGGTCGAACTCCGAGCAGTACTTC. Protein sequence: CASSFSGSNSEQYF.

The chain is built from TRBV4-3 and TRBJ1-1; TRBD1 is a possible D gene (5 bases). The CDR3 is 17 residues long. Germline lookup yields CDR1 LGHNA and CDR2 YSLEER. Trimming stripped 4 bases from V and 3 bases from J, with 21 bases between. The CDR3 spells CASSPQAAGGADTEAFF. The CDR3 nucleotides are TGCGCCAGCAGCCCTCAAGCTGCGGGGGGAGCGGACACTGAAGCTTTCTTT.

The chain links TRBV28 to TRBJ2-3; TRBD2 matches 14 bases. J lost 1 base, V lost 7 bases, and 4 bases had no gene match. The V gene's germline CDR1 is MDHEN and CDR2 SYDVKM. The CDR3 is 16 residues long. CDR3 nucleotides: TGTGCCAGCATTCCGGGACTAGCGGGGGGCACAGATACGCAGTATTTT. Its protein is CASIPGLAGGTDTQYF.

The rearrangement joins TRBV5-6 to TRBJ1-1; no clear D gene. Trimming removed 2 bases at V and 7 bases at J, with 12 bases between. This CDR3 is 13 amino acids long. Germline assignment: CDR1 SGHDT and CDR2 YYEEEE. This chain's CDR3 is CASSLGATSEAFF. For the CDR3, the DNA is TGTGCCAGCAGCTTAGGAGCTACCAGTGAAGCTTTCTTT.

The chain employs TRBV5-1 and TRBJ2-3; D may be TRBD2 (6 bases). In germline, CDR1 is SGHRS, CDR2 YFSETQ. The CDR3 runs to 15 residues. The V end lost 4 bases, the J end lost 3 bases, and 15 bases lay between the germline ends. The CDR3, as DNA: TGCGCCAGCAGCCACCAGGGACTTATTACAGATACGCAGTATTTT. Translation: CASSHQGLITDTQYF.

V and J are TRBV14 and TRBJ2-7; maybe TRBD1 (5 bases). Germline V gene data show CDR1 as SGHDN and CDR2 as FVKESK. V was trimmed by 3 bases and J by 4 bases, leaving 13 bases between them. The CDR3 runs 14 residues. The CDR3 loop is CASSQRSGRYEQYF. CDR3 bases: TGTGCCAGCAGCCAGCGGTCAGGGCGATACGAGCAGTACTTC.

This sequence joins TRBV19 and TRBJ2-4; 7 nucleotides agree with TRBD2. CDR3 size: 18 residues. The V gene's germline CDR1 is LNHDA and CDR2 SQIVND (reference sequence). The V segment lost 0 bases and the J segment 1 base; nucleotides outside the gene matches: 9. The CDR3, as DNA: TGTGCCAGTAGTATAGACCCCAGGACTAGTTTTGCCAAAAACATTCAGTACTTC. It encodes CASSIDPRTSFAKNIQYF.

The V gene is TRBV5-1, the J gene TRBJ2-1, with 12 bases aligning to TRBD2. This CDR3 has 15 amino acids. V was pared by 5 bases and J by 7 bases, with 7 bases of the junction left unmatched. The germline CDR1 and CDR2 sequences are SGHRS and YFSETQ. CDR3 DNA: TGCGCCAGCAGACCTAGCGGGAGGGTTGGTAATGAGCAGTTCTTC. Translation gives CASRPSGRVGNEQFF.

The chain joins TRBV5-1 to TRBJ2-5; 9 bases match TRBD2. This CDR3 is 12 amino acids long. The ends lost 4 bases at V and 5 bases at J; junction bases unmatched: 0. From germline, CDR1 is SGHRS and CDR2 YFSETQ. The CDR3 spells CASSTSGETQYF. The CDR3 region has the DNA TGCGCCAGCAGCACTAGCGGGGAGACCCAGTACTTC.